This TCR beta chain appears in the sequencing data of a study of blood T cell repertoires in COVID-19. Only a few counts were recorded for this clone. The repertoire was sequenced with immunoSEQ multiplex PCR; TCRdb's copy has only in-frame clones and lacks some. The table lists some 330,000 clones, about nine tenths of them singletons, with approximately 4.1% in the top ten. Germline V lookup: CDR1 SGHVS, CDR2 FQNEAQ. The V segment lost 5 bases and the J segment 7 bases; nucleotides outside the gene matches: 7. This CDR3 contains 14 residues. Enrolled through a virtual design, the participants were between roughly 18 and 100 years of age and came from about two dozen US areas.

J is TRBJ1-5 and V is TRBV7-8; the match to TRBD1 covers 8 bases. The TCR comes from a young man who had recovered from COVID-19. Material: PBMCs or T cells enriched from blood (not recorded which). DNA for the CDR3: TGTGCCAGCAGCACTACAGGGGGAAGGCAGCCCCAGCATTTT. Its protein product is CASSTTGGRQPQHF.